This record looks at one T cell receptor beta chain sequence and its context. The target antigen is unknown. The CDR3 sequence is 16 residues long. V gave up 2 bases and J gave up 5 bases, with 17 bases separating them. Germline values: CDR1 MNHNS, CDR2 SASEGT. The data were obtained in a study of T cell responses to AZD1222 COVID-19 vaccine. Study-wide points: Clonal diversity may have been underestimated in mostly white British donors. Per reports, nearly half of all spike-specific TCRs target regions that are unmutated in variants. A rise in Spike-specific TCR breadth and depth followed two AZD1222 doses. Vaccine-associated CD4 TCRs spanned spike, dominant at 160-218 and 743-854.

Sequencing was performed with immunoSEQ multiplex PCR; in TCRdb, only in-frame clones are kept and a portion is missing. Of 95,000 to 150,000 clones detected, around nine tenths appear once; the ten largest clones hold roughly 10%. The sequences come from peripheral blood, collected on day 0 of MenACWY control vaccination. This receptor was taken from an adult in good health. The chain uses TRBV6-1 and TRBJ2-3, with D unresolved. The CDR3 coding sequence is TGTGCCAGCAGTGAACGGCGCGGCAGTGTAGGAGATACGCAGTATTTT. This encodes CASSERRGSVGDTQYF.